This TCR beta chain originates from a study of T cell repertoires in cytomegalovirus infection. About the research overall: It can be stated that public TCR beta signatures indicated CMV infection as well as a matching HLA type. Broader study findings: The ex vivo response was dominated by HLA-C-restricted CMV-specific TCR beta clonotypes. Adding up the frequency of public TCR beta families identified people who carried CMV plus the relevant HLA.

To note about this clonotype: Its antigen remains unidentified.

TCRdb used MiXCR to reprocess the reads, holding one entry per CDR3 protein. The table shows more than 400,000 distinct CDR3 sequences, with roughly 29% occurring only once. This CDR3 is built from 16 residues. The germline CDR1 and CDR2 sequences are MNHEY and SVGEGT. V shed 0 bases and J shed 7 bases, with 16 bases lying between them. Sequencing was done on a sample of PBMCs. This receptor was taken from a human donor in good health (CMV status not recorded). Some clones in this sample may be carry-over from other donors' samples. This chain links TRBV6-2 or TRBV6-3 with TRBJ2-1; TRBD2 is a possible D gene (6 bases). The CDR3 sequence is CASSYSIGGMYNEQFF. The DNA for the CDR3 is TGTGCCAGCAGTTACTCGATTGGAGGGATGTATAATGAGCAGTTCTTC.